This T cell receptor (beta chain) derives from a study of shared clonotypes between healthy human individuals (dated by TCRdb to about 2020). Turning to the overall study: Three men and two women, aged 18 to 49 years, made up the cohort. For each donor, CD4 naive and CD4 memory were each run on three plates, CD8 naive on two plates, and CD8 memory on one plate. Blood TCR repertoires of roughly 5 healthy adults were deeply sequenced to estimate repertoire size and the extent of clonotype sharing between individuals. Different laboratories and diverse techniques were used to prepare libraries and sequence TCR repertoires, to increase sequencing depth and limit assay-specific biases. Leukapheresis yielded between about 0.94 and 9 billion PBMCs per donor. Broader findings and caveats from the paper: Naive subsets generally had larger estimated clonotype richness than memory subsets. Sampling was restricted to blood, and TCR repertoires in tissue are likely to differ from TCR repertoires in blood. Clonotypes shared by all four sorted-subset donors showed higher generation probabilities than non-shared clonotypes. Pairwise subsampling led to the expectation that sequencing depth would affect the degree of clonotype sharing among donors. Sharing across several donors was observed for 4.5% to 6.5% of naive CD4, over 3% of naive CD8, roughly 2.4% of memory CD4, and about 0.38% of memory CD8 clonotypes. Incomplete sequencing was indicated by rarefaction of sorted-subset datasets, despite the large sequencing depth. Because the study included a small number of donors, the genetic and exposure-history diversity represented was limited.

Using the deep immunoSEQ assay, multiplex PCR amplified TCR CDR3 regions from genomic DNA. Extracted genomic DNA from each cell subset was distributed evenly across all wells of several immunoSEQ 96-well plates, and each plate was treated as a replicate. For sorted subsets, each replicate PCR was loaded with roughly 200 ng genomic DNA, equivalent to roughly 30,000 T cell genomes. Purified libraries were measured with a Qubit 3.0 fluorometer, size-checked on a Bioanalyzer 2100, and measured again with the KAPA Library Quantification kit. Every immunoSEQ 96-well plate was sequenced on a dedicated single-read 150-cycle Illumina NextSeq 550 flow cell. The authors' analysis ran thus. Because the immunoSEQ output held only junctional sequences and lacked quality scores, the filtering could not match the filtering applied to full-length reads. Sequences were annotated with PyIR, a Python wrapper for IgBLAST v1.9, and V/J genes and CDR3 were assigned using IMGT germline references. Reads with weak V/J assignments (E-value above 1e-6), missing CDR3, stop codons, out-of-frame junctions, or ambiguous translated residues were removed. V3J clonotypes were defined as sequences sharing the same inferred V gene, J gene, and CDR3 amino acid sequence. To compute the percentage overlap between repertoires, the number of shared unique clonotypes was divided by the size of the smaller repertoire. Repertoire richness was assessed with RTK rarefaction, the Chao1 estimator, and Recon v2.1 estimates of unobserved clonotypes. Generation probabilities for all TCRbeta clonotypes obtained by the gDNA method from several donors were computed using OLGA. Held by TCRdb, this immuneACCESS table contains in-frame sequences only and omits some clones. Under half of the omission traces to an unresolved V gene where checked; the cause of the rest is unknown. Clone size and the V and J calls come from that table; the DNA yielded D and trimming. Within this sample are roughly 1,000,000 clones, with approximately 78% of them counted one time only. The top ten clonotypes cover 0.5% to 0.65% of the sample.

Concerning this clone itself: This receptor's antigen is unknown. This clone may be a read error of a much larger clone one base away.

Donors were healthy HIV-negative adults with no recently reported acute infections or vaccinations. Every donor was a Caucasian adult living in Nashville, Tennessee, USA. CD4+ T cells were enriched by magnetic negative selection; naive cells were then positively selected on CD45RA, and the negative fraction formed the memory subset. Blood was obtained by leukapheresis, after which PBMCs were separated by Ficoll-Histopaque density gradient centrifugation and cryopreserved in liquid nitrogen vapor phase. Analytical flow cytometry was used to check the purity and quantity of every magnetically sorted T cell population. Genomic DNA was isolated from every sorted fraction and measured by UV absorbance on a Nanodrop 2000c. V drops 4 bases and J drops 3 bases, leaving 4 bases in between. Spanning cysteine to phenylalanine, the CDR3 consists of 12 amino acids. Left in the record is the CDR3 DNA by itself, 36 bases read in frame from the first base. Based on the germline V gene, the CDR1 and CDR2 sequences are SGHTA and FQGNSA.

Sequencing input: memory CD4+ T cells from PBMCs. This specimen's cell subset or site label, per the study, means: CD45RA-negative fraction. The chain links TRBV7-2 with TRBJ1-5; the D gene lacks a confident call. The clonotype comes from a man in his late teens or twenties in good health. Some clones in this sample may be carry-over from other donors' samples. Here the CDR3 is given as CASSSPNQPQHF. The sequenced DNA: TGTGCCAGCAGCTCGCCCAATCAGCCCCAGCATTTT.